This is a list of T cell receptor beta chains from one sample in a study of OX40 agonist ivuxolimab in advanced cancers. Sequenced by immunoSEQ multiplex PCR; TCRdb stores in-frame clones only, minus some. The table records nearly 85,000 clones, less than 85% of them present only once. The sample in question was CD4+ or CD8+ T cells sorted from blood, obtained in a trial of the OX40 agonist ivuxolimab. The receptor source for this set is an adult with an advanced solid tumor such as melanoma, head and neck, liver or kidney cancer. The CDR3 runs from the conserved cysteine through the conserved F or W. The order of the fields is CDR3 protein, CDR3 DNA, V gene, D gene, J gene, clone size. D genes are given only for firm matches. For some rows the clone size is stated as once, few or many, or as a class when expanded; others skip it.

CASRSGLSGNTIYF	TGCGCCAGCAGGTCCGGCCTCTCTGGAAACACCATATATTTT	TRBV5-1	.	TRBJ1-3	.
CASRKPGQGASGYTF	TGTGCCAGCAGGAAACCGGGACAGGGGGCCAGTGGCTACACCTTC	TRBV27	TRBD1	TRBJ1-2	.
CASSLEPGGTGNSPLHF	TGCGCCAGCAGCTTGGAACCAGGGGGCACGGGGAATTCACCCCTCCACTTT	TRBV5-1	TRBD1	TRBJ1-6	.
CASTRQGTDTQYF	TGTGCCAGCACGCGACAGGGCACAGATACGCAGTATTTT	TRBV6-1	.	TRBJ2-3	.
CASSPPDGNNEQFF	TGTGCCAGCTCACCACCAGATGGGAACAATGAGCAGTTCTTC	TRBV18	.	TRBJ2-1	.
CASSSGPNTEAFF	TGTGCCAGCAGCTCGGGCCCGAACACTGAAGCTTTCTTT	TRBV7-2	.	TRBJ1-1	.
CASSRGAQNEQYF	TGTGCCAGCAGTAGGGGGGCACAGAACGAGCAGTACTTC	TRBV25-1	.	TRBJ2-7	few
CASSGGTGYYEQYF	TGTGCCAGCAGCGGCGGGACAGGGTACTACGAGCAGTACTTC	TRBV7-2	TRBD1	TRBJ2-7	.
CASSLGHQGGYTF	TGTGCCAGCAGCTTGGGCCACCAGGGTGGCTACACCTTC	TRBV7-2	.	TRBJ1-2	.
CASSNPARFTGELFF	TGTGCCAGCAGTAATCCGGCTCGCTTCACCGGGGAGCTGTTTTTT	TRBV6-5	.	TRBJ2-2	.
CASSLLTTGELFF	TGTGCCAGCAGCTTACTAACCACCGGGGAGCTGTTTTTT	TRBV7-2	.	TRBJ2-2	.
CASSVAAQDNYEQYF	TGTGCCAGCAGCGTAGCGGCGCAGGATAACTACGAGCAGTACTTC	TRBV9	.	TRBJ2-7	.
CASTSLQGENSPLHF	TGTGCCAGTACCTCTCTTCAGGGTGAGAATTCACCCCTCCACTTT	TRBV19	.	TRBJ1-6	.
CASSSDRVREQYF	TGTGCCAGCAGCTCGGACAGGGTCAGGGAGCAGTACTTC	TRBV11-2	TRBD1	TRBJ2-7	few
CASSLSGQAGELFF	TGTGCCAGCAGCTTAAGTGGCCAGGCCGGGGAGCTGTTTTTT	TRBV7-7	.	TRBJ2-2	.
CASSPSSGGGTDTQYF	TGCGCCAGCAGCCCGTCTAGCGGGGGGGGGACAGATACGCAGTATTTT	TRBV5-1	TRBD2	TRBJ2-3	.
CASSIQGQVESPLHF	TGTGCCAGTAGTATACAAGGACAGGTAGAATCACCCCTCCACTTT	TRBV19	TRBD1	TRBJ1-6	few
CASSVREAAGELFF	TGTGCCAGCAGTGTGAGGGAGGCCGCCGGGGAGCTGTTTTTT	TRBV2	.	TRBJ2-2	once
CAWSLQGAGGYTF	TGTGCCTGGAGTCTACAGGGGGCCGGAGGCTACACCTTC	TRBV30	TRBD1	TRBJ1-2	.
CASSLNGPQGRDTQYF	TGTGCCAGCAGCCTAAATGGCCCCCAGGGGAGGGATACGCAGTATTTT	TRBV7-2	.	TRBJ2-3	.
CASSIARQQVGDSNQPQHF	TGTGCCAGTAGTATAGCGAGACAGCAGGTTGGGGATAGCAATCAGCCCCAGCATTTT	TRBV19	.	TRBJ1-5	.
CASGTGTSQLNTGELFF	TGCGCCAGCGGTACCGGGACTTCCCAATTGAACACCGGGGAGCTGTTTTTT	TRBV10-2	.	TRBJ2-2	.
CASSHGDYNEQFF	TGTGCCAGCAGCCACGGGGACTACAATGAGCAGTTCTTC	TRBV7-2	.	TRBJ2-1	.
CAWSRGPGNTIYF	TGTGCCTGGAGTAGGGGGCCTGGAAACACCATATATTTT	TRBV30	TRBD1	TRBJ1-3	.
CSVRPGEKLFF	TGCAGTGTTAGGCCTGGGGAAAAACTGTTTTTT	TRBV20-1	.	TRBJ1-4	.
CASSRTTGTNRYSNYGYTF	TGCGCCAGCAGCCGGACGACAGGGACCAACCGGTATTCTAACTATGGCTACACCTTC	TRBV4-1	TRBD1	TRBJ1-2	.
CASNDLGQVNSPLHF	TGTGCCAGCAATGATCTGGGGCAGGTTAATTCACCCCTCCACTTT	TRBV25-1	.	TRBJ1-6	.
CASSLVQSGYTF	TGTGCCAGCAGCTTAGTGCAGTCAGGCTACACCTTC	TRBV7-9	.	TRBJ1-2	.
CASSLMGGGGTDTQYF	TGTGCCAGCAGCTTAATGGGCGGGGGAGGCACAGATACGCAGTATTTT	TRBV7-3	TRBD2	TRBJ2-3	.
CASSEKGGGNTEAFF	TGTGCCAGCAGTGAAAAGGGGGGTGGGAACACTGAAGCTTTCTTT	TRBV6-1	.	TRBJ1-1	.
CSGPTDTGSNIQYF	TGCAGCGGCCCAACCGATACAGGGTCTAACATTCAGTACTTC	TRBV29-1	.	TRBJ2-4	.
CASSRVPNSPLHF	TGTGCCAGCAGCCGCGTGCCTAATTCACCCCTCCACTTT	TRBV11-1	.	TRBJ1-6	.
CASSQVSASGVYEQYF	TGCGCCAGCAGCCAAGTATCGGCTAGCGGGGTCTACGAGCAGTACTTC	TRBV4-1	TRBD2	TRBJ2-7	.
CAWSLLGYQYF	TGTGCCTGGAGTTTATTGGGGTATCAGTACTTC	TRBV30	.	TRBJ2-7	once
CASSWDRENTEAFF	TGCGCCAGCAGCTGGGACAGGGAGAACACTGAAGCTTTCTTT	TRBV5-1	TRBD1	TRBJ1-1	.
CASSSTTGRAFF	TGTGCCAGCAGCTCGACGACAGGGAGGGCTTTCTTT	TRBV11-1	TRBD1	TRBJ1-1	once
CASSLTRVADTQYF	TGTGCCAGCAGTTTGACCAGGGTGGCAGATACGCAGTATTTT	TRBV27	.	TRBJ2-3	.
CASSYGGLNTEAFF	TGTGCCAGCAGTTACGGGGGATTGAACACTGAAGCTTTCTTT	TRBV6-5	.	TRBJ1-1	.
CASSVRYNSPLHF	TGTGCCAGCAGTGTCCGATATAATTCACCCCTCCACTTT	TRBV2	.	TRBJ1-6	few
CASSSGGAGGRETQYF	TGTGCCAGCAGCTCTGGAGGGGCGGGGGGCCGAGAGACCCAGTACTTC	TRBV7-3	TRBD2	TRBJ2-5	.
CASSFGHPNQPQHF	TGTGCCAGCAGTTTCGGGCACCCCAATCAGCCCCAGCATTTT	TRBV27	.	TRBJ1-5	.
CASTIRKGNGYTF	TGTGCCAGCACCATACGGAAAGGGAATGGCTACACCTTC	TRBV6-5	.	TRBJ1-2	.
CASSRDGATNEKLFF	TGTGCCAGCAGTCGAGACGGAGCAACTAATGAAAAACTGTTTTTT	TRBV6-5	.	TRBJ1-4	.
CASSYRTSGGGELFF	TGTGCCAGCAGTTACAGGACTAGCGGGGGCGGGGAGCTGTTTTTT	TRBV6-5	TRBD2	TRBJ2-2	.
CAWSGVSYEQYF	TGTGCCTGGAGTGGAGTCTCCTACGAGCAGTACTTC	TRBV30	.	TRBJ2-7	.
CASSIGPGNEQFF	TGTGCCAGTAGTATTGGCCCCGGGAATGAGCAGTTCTTC	TRBV19	.	TRBJ2-1	.
CASSEWGPGYF	TGTGCCAGCAGTGAATGGGGCCCGGGGTACTTC	TRBV6-1	.	TRBJ2-4	.
CASSEQGRGTGELFF	TGTGCCAGCAGTGAACAGGGGCGAGGCACCGGGGAGCTGTTTTTT	TRBV25-1	.	TRBJ2-2	.
CASSPPVPGELFF	TGTGCCAGCAGCCCCCCCGTTCCCGGGGAGCTGTTTTTT	TRBV7-3	.	TRBJ2-2	.
CASSFSGTGGGQPQHF	TGCGCCAGCAGCTTTTCAGGGACAGGGGGCGGTCAGCCCCAGCATTTT	TRBV5-1	TRBD1	TRBJ1-5	.
CASSFTGANVLTF	TGTGCCAGCAGCTTCACTGGGGCCAACGTCCTGACTTTC	TRBV7-2	.	TRBJ2-6	.
CASSPSTGVVGYTF	TGTGCCAGCAGCCCCTCGACAGGGGTGGTTGGCTACACCTTC	TRBV7-2	TRBD1	TRBJ1-2	.
CASRGRGVGQPQHF	TGTGCCAGTAGAGGGAGGGGGGTTGGCCAGCCCCAGCATTTT	TRBV19	.	TRBJ1-5	.
CAWSVPGTEGYGYTF	TGTGCCTGGAGTGTACCCGGGACTGAGGGCTATGGCTACACCTTC	TRBV30	.	TRBJ1-2	.
CASSSGTGPYEQYF	TGTGCCAGCAGCTCCGGGACAGGGCCCTACGAGCAGTACTTC	TRBV7-2	TRBD1	TRBJ2-7	.
CASSSLDSYEQYF	TGTGCCAGCAGCTCACTAGACAGCTACGAGCAGTACTTC	TRBV7-2	.	TRBJ2-7	.
CASSVDALAGGKTDTQYF	TGTGCCAGCAGCGTAGACGCACTAGCGGGGGGAAAGACAGATACGCAGTATTTT	TRBV9	TRBD2	TRBJ2-3	.
CASGIHEWGGGEAFF	TGTGCTAGTGGTATCCACGAGTGGGGCGGGGGTGAAGCTTTCTTT	TRBV12-5	.	TRBJ1-1	.
CASVGQPNTGELFF	TGTGCCAGTGTGGGACAGCCGAACACCGGGGAGCTGTTTTTT	TRBV19	TRBD1	TRBJ2-2	.
CASSAFAGGEDTQYF	TGTGCCAGCAGCGCTTTTGCGGGGGGCGAAGATACGCAGTATTTT	TRBV11-2	TRBD2	TRBJ2-3	.